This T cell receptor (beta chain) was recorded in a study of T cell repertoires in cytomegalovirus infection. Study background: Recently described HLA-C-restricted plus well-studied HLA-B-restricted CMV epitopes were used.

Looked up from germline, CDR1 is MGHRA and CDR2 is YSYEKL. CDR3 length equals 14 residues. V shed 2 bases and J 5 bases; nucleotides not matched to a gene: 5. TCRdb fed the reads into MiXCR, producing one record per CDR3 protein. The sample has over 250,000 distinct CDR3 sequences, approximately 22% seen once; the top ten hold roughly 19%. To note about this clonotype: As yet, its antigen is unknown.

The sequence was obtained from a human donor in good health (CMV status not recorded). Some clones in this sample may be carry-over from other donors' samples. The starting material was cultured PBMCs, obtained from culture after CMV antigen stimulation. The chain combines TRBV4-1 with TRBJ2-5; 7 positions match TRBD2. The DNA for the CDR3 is TGCGCCAGCAGCCAACGGACTAGATCCGAGACCCAGTACTTC. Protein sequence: CASSQRTRSETQYF.